The 2 T cell receptor beta chains presented below share a single source sample, sequenced in a study of technical replicates of blood from several donors. The table came from immunoSEQ multiplex PCR; TCRdb's copy has only in-frame clones and leaves some out. This sample has fewer than 85,000 clones; 90% to 95% occur once, and the top ten carry around 0.25%. Sequencing input: T cells isolated from PBMCs. Receptors originate from a human donor in good health.

This rearrangement joins TRBV7-3 to TRBJ2-2, with D unresolved. V dropped 1 base and J dropped 6 bases, with 15 bases sitting between them. The length of the CDR3 is 16 residues. The germline V gene has CDR1 SGHTA and CDR2 FQGTGA. CDR3 protein: CASSLMHFISAGELFF. DNA of the CDR3: TGTGCCAGCAGCTTAATGCACTTTATATCCGCCGGGGAGCTGTTTTTT.

V is TRBV5-1 and J is TRBJ1-2; 9 bases match TRBD1. Trimming took 2 bases from V and 7 from J; bases not matched to a gene: 3. This CDR3 is built from 13 residues. The germline V gene encodes CDR1 SGHRS and CDR2 YFSETQ. DNA for the CDR3: TGCGCCAGCAGCTTCGGGACAGGGAGTGGCTACACCTTC. Amino acids: CASSFGTGSGYTF.